These T cell receptor beta chains were read from a single sample in a study of T cell responses to AZD1222 COVID-19 vaccine. Sequencing was performed with immunoSEQ multiplex PCR; in TCRdb, only in-frame clones are kept and a portion is missing. The repertoire consists of some 170,000 clones, with approximately 92% occurring once and the leading ten covering 2.6%. The starting material was peripheral blood, obtained on day 0 of AZD1222 vaccination. All receptors derive from an adult in good health. The CDR3 runs from the conserved cysteine through the conserved F or W. The D gene is left open where the match is weak. Rows may omit the clone size; those that give it use once, few, many or a size class.

abundance | d_gene | j_gene | v_gene | CDR3nt | CDR3aa
- | - | TRBJ1-2 | TRBV14 | TGTGCCAGCAGCCATAAGGCAGGATACGGCTACACCTTC | CASSHKAGYGYTF
- | - | TRBJ2-1 | TRBV2 | TGTGCCAGCAGGGAAACTGAGACTAGCTCCTACAATGAGCAGTTCTTC | CASRETETSSYNEQFF
- | TRBD2 | TRBJ2-3 | TRBV6-5 | TGTGCCAGCAGTTACGTAGGGCTAGCGGGAAGAGATACGCAGTATTTT | CASSYVGLAGRDTQYF
- | - | TRBJ1-4 | TRBV6-5 | TGTGCCAGCAGTTGGGGCGGAACTAATGAAAAACTGTTTTTT | CASSWGGTNEKLFF
- | - | TRBJ2-2 | TRBV30 | TGTGCCTGGAGTGTGGGATCCCCCGGGGAGCTGTTTTTT | CAWSVGSPGELFF
- | - | TRBJ2-7 | TRBV2 | TGTGCCAGCAGTTGGACTGAACTGGCCCACGAGCAGTACTTC | CASSWTELAHEQYF
- | TRBD2 | TRBJ2-1 | TRBV7-9 | TGTGCCAGCAGCTCAGAGGGCGGGAGGGGTAATGAGCAGTTCTTC | CASSSEGGRGNEQFF
- | - | TRBJ2-5 | TRBV19 | TGTGCCAGTAGCAAGGGGGGGAAGGGGTCTAGCCAAGAGACCCAGTACTTC | CASSKGGKGSSQETQYF
- | - | TRBJ2-3 | TRBV25-1 | TGTGCCAGCAGTGCCTTAGCGACCAGCACAGATACGCAGTATTTT | CASSALATSTDTQYF
- | TRBD1 | TRBJ1-1 | TRBV2 | TGTGCCAGCACCCAAGCCCGGACAGGGGGATCCGGGGCTTTCTTT | CASTQARTGGSGAFF
- | TRBD1 | TRBJ1-1 | TRBV19 | TGTGCCAGTAGGGCCGGACAGGGGGCAATGGATGAAGCTTTCTTT | CASRAGQGAMDEAFF
- | - | TRBJ1-3 | TRBV27 | TGTGCCACCGGACAAGGAAACACCATATATTTT | CATGQGNTIYF
- | - | TRBJ1-2 | TRBV2 | TGTGCCAGCAGTGAAGCGCGCCTTCCGAGGGATGGCTACACCTTC | CASSEARLPRDGYTF
- | - | TRBJ1-1 | TRBV11-2 | TGTGCCAGCAGCTTAGCTGCGGGAGGGCTTGAAGCTTTCTTT | CASSLAAGGLEAFF
- | - | TRBJ2-1 | TRBV3-1/TRBV3-2 | TGTGCCAGCGCACGTCCAGGTAATGAGCAGTTCTTC | CASARPGNEQFF
once | - | TRBJ2-2 | TRBV6-1 | TGTGCCAGCAGTGAAGGGACGTACCTAGGCGGGGAGCTGTTTTTT | CASSEGTYLGGELFF
- | - | TRBJ1-2 | TRBV6-4 | TGTGCCAGCAGCCTCAGTGGGGGGGAAGGCTACACCTTC | CASSLSGGEGYTF
- | - | TRBJ1-1 | TRBV9 | TGTGCCAGCAGCGTAAGAGCGGGGGGACTTGGTGCTGAAGCTTTCTTT | CASSVRAGGLGAEAFF
- | TRBD2 | TRBJ2-7 | TRBV11-2 | TGTGCCAGCAGCACTAGCGGGTACGAGCAGTACTTC | CASSTSGYEQYF
- | - | TRBJ1-1 | TRBV19 | TGTGCCAGTAGTCCTACAGGCTACGGCACTGAAGCTTTCTTT | CASSPTGYGTEAFF
- | - | TRBJ1-3 | TRBV29-1 | TGCAGCGTGGGGGGGCCGGCTGGAAACACCATATATTTT | CSVGGPAGNTIYF
- | - | TRBJ1-5 | TRBV5-8 | TGTGCCAGCAGCTTGGAGGGGCAGGGAAATCAGCCCCAGCATTTT | CASSLEGQGNQPQHF
- | - | TRBJ1-6 | TRBV3-1/TRBV3-2 | TGTGCCAGCACTCTTAGGGGCTCCTATAATTCACCCCTCCACTTT | CASTLRGSYNSPLHF
- | TRBD1 | TRBJ1-6 | TRBV5-6 | TGTGCCAGCAGCACCGGGGACAGGGGGAATTCACCCCTCCACTTT | CASSTGDRGNSPLHF
- | - | TRBJ1-6 | TRBV2 | TGTGCCAGCAAAATTGACCGCAATTCACCCCTCCACTTT | CASKIDRNSPLHF
- | TRBD2 | TRBJ2-1 | TRBV29-1 | TGCAGCGTTGAAGGACTAGCGGAGTACAATGAGCAGTTCTTC | CSVEGLAEYNEQFF
- | - | TRBJ1-5 | TRBV19 | TGTGCCAGTAGCCCTTTGGGGGGCAATCAGCCCCAGCATTTT | CASSPLGGNQPQHF
- | - | TRBJ2-7 | TRBV9 | TGTGCCAGCAGCCCCGACCTCCAACCTTTGGGTGAGCAGTACTTC | CASSPDLQPLGEQYF
- | - | TRBJ2-1 | TRBV20-1 | TGCAGTGCTGATAGGGAAAATGAGCAGTTCTTC | CSADRENEQFF
- | - | TRBJ1-2 | TRBV6-2/TRBV6-3 | TGTGCCAGCAGTGACAGGACAGTCTATGGCTACACCTTC | CASSDRTVYGYTF
once | - | TRBJ2-2 | TRBV6-1 | TGTGCCAGCAGTGAAACGGCAGACACCGGGGAGCTGTTTTTT | CASSETADTGELFF
- | - | TRBJ1-6 | TRBV11-2 | TGTGCCAGCACCTTAGGAGGGAGGAGTAACTATAATTCACCCCTCCACTTT | CASTLGGRSNYNSPLHF
- | TRBD1 | TRBJ1-2 | TRBV5-1 | TGCGCCAGCAGCTTAGCCCCGGGACAGGAGGGTGGCTACACCTTC | CASSLAPGQEGGYTF
- | TRBD1 | TRBJ1-6 | TRBV3-1/TRBV3-2 | TGTGCCAGCAGACAGGGACAGGGAAGTTCACCCCTCCACTTT | CASRQGQGSSPLHF
- | - | TRBJ1-4 | TRBV6-5 | TGTGCCAGCAGGGACAGCGCAATAGCAAAACTGTTTTTT | CASRDSAIAKLFF
- | - | TRBJ2-5 | TRBV2 | TGTGCCAGCACTGACCCCGGCCGGGAGACCCAGTACTTC | CASTDPGRETQYF
- | TRBD2 | TRBJ2-1 | TRBV18 | TGTGCCAGCACAACTAGCGGGAGGGGCAATGAGCAGTTCTTC | CASTTSGRGNEQFF
once | TRBD2 | TRBJ2-3 | TRBV27 | TGTGCCAGCAAGTTTACCTCGCCAAGCGGGAGGGTCGAAGATACGCAGTATTTT | CASKFTSPSGRVEDTQYF
- | - | TRBJ1-5 | TRBV30 | TGTGCCTGGAGTGTAGACAGCAATCAGCCCCAGCATTTT | CAWSVDSNQPQHF
few | - | TRBJ1-2 | TRBV27 | TGTGCCACCTTTGCCCCTCCCCTGTATGGCTACACCTTC | CATFAPPLYGYTF
- | - | TRBJ2-5 | TRBV28 | TGTGCCAGCAGTGCACGAGGACGCGAGACCCAGTACTTC | CASSARGRETQYF
- | - | TRBJ2-7 | TRBV2 | TGTGCCAGCAGCGTATTTCGGTACGAGCAGTACTTC | CASSVFRYEQYF
- | TRBD2 | TRBJ2-5 | TRBV4-1 | TGCGCCAGCAGCCAAGGCGGGCTAGCGGGACGAGAGACCCAGTACTTC | CASSQGGLAGRETQYF
once | - | TRBJ1-2 | TRBV7-8 | TGTGCCATGTACGGGGTGAATGGCTACACCTTC | CAMYGVNGYTF
- | - | TRBJ1-1 | TRBV18 | TGTGCCAGCTCATCTCGTCCGAGGGACACTGAAGCTTTCTTT | CASSSRPRDTEAFF
- | - | TRBJ1-5 | TRBV2 | TGTGCCAGCAGTGAAGGTAGCATAGGCGGTCAGCCCCAGCATTTT | CASSEGSIGGQPQHF
- | - | TRBJ2-3 | TRBV6-5 | TGTGCCAGCAGAGCCGGGCTCACAGATACGCAGTATTTT | CASRAGLTDTQYF
- | - | TRBJ1-2 | TRBV12-2 | TGTGCAAGTCGCTGGAGACAGGGCTATGGCTACACCTTC | CASRWRQGYGYTF
- | TRBD1 | TRBJ2-5 | TRBV27 | TGTGCCAGCAGTTTACTACAGGGGGCACAAGAGACCCAGTACTTC | CASSLLQGAQETQYF
- | - | TRBJ1-2 | TRBV29-1 | TGCAGCGGCCGAGGGGGGCCTTCTGGCTACACCTTC | CSGRGGPSGYTF